This TCR beta chain was observed in a study of cytomegalovirus exposure and HLA in healthy donors. Findings and caveats of the study: Cytomegalovirus-associated TCR beta chains were listed, numbering 164. Earlier analysis found most TCR beta V segments productive about 87% or about 30% of the time. Rarity held for most TCR sequences, but there were some public TCRs that occurred in many donors.

Primers for the PCR totalled 60 Vbeta and 13 Jbeta. Only in-frame clones appear in the TCRdb table, and some are missing; sequencing was by immunoSEQ multiplex PCR. Seen here are approximately 100,000 clones, around 84% observed once, and the top ten hold 0.9% to 1.5%. This clone was observed a few times. The target antigen is unknown. The receptor's source is a woman aged 18-30 years in good health and CMV-seronegative. The source material was PBMCs.

CDR3 in amino acids: CASSLVRGEGGYTF. The DNA of the CDR3 is TGTGCCAGCAGCTTGGTCAGGGGCGAGGGTGGCTACACCTTC. The chain is built from TRBV5-4 and TRBJ1-2, with D possibly being TRBD1 (6 bases). The CDR3 length is 14 residues. V was clipped by 0 bases and J by 7 bases, with 13 bases between them. The germline V gene encodes CDR1 SGHNT and CDR2 YYREEE (reference sequence).